This TCR beta chain was retrieved from a study of shared clonotypes between healthy human individuals. V gave up 1 base and J gave up 2 bases, with 11 bases separating them. The CDR3 is 15 residues long. Germline values: CDR1 SGHAT, CDR2 FQNNGV. Turning to this clone: What it binds is unknown.

At the deep level, the assay was run. Authors' methods: Junction-only immunoSEQ data arrived without quality scores, meaning filtering differed. Profiling relied on immunoSEQ multiplex PCR, and the TCRdb table lists in-frame clones only, not all of them. That table supplies the V and J calls and clone size; D and trimming were determined from the DNA. The sample consists of some 1,100,000 clones, 78% of them appearing once. General study points: Blood alone was sampled, and tissue repertoires likely differ. Naive CD4 clonotypes were shared across a few donors at roughly 5%.

Source material: memory CD4+ T cells from PBMCs. Subset noted: CD45RA-negative fraction. The origin of this receptor is a man between 18 and 35 years old in good health. Some clones in this sample may be carry-over from other donors' samples. The V gene is TRBV11-2, the J gene TRBJ1-1; the D gene is possibly TRBD1 (5 bases). This chain's CDR3 is CASSLGWGGNTEAFF. As DNA, the CDR3 is TGTGCCAGCAGCTTAGGTTGGGGCGGAAACACTGAAGCTTTCTTT.